The rows below give T cell receptor beta chains drawn from one sample of a study of blood T cell repertoires in COVID-19. Sequenced by immunoSEQ multiplex PCR; TCRdb stores in-frame clones only, minus some. This sample yields some 87,000 clones, of which approximately 92% are seen a single time; about 5.9% belongs to the top ten. The sequenced sample consisted of peripheral blood. The receptors come from an older woman with active COVID-19. The CDR3 runs from the conserved cysteine through the conserved F or W. A D gene is named only where the DNA matches it firmly. Clone size is stated in some rows and not others, as once, few, many or a class when expanded.

V	length	D	size	J	DNA	CDR3
TRBV28	13	NA	NA	TRBJ1-2	TGTGCCAGCAGTCTTCAGGGTCTCTATGGCTACACCTTC	CASSLQGLYGYTF
TRBV5-1	14	NA	once	TRBJ2-2	TGCGCCAGCAGCTTGGGTTCTAACACCGGGGAGCTGTTTTTT	CASSLGSNTGELFF
TRBV7-2	14	TRBD1	NA	TRBJ1-2	TGTGCCAGCAGCCAGGACAGGGAAAGTTTAGGCTACACCTTC	CASSQDRESLGYTF
TRBV19	14	TRBD1	NA	TRBJ1-5	TGTGCCAGCACAGGGGATGGCAACAATCAGCCCCAGCATTTT	CASTGDGNNQPQHF
TRBV5-4	16	NA	NA	TRBJ1-3	TGTGCCAGCAGCCTGGGAGGGACTTCAACTGGAAACACCATATATTTT	CASSLGGTSTGNTIYF
TRBV19	15	TRBD2	NA	TRBJ2-3	TGTGCCAGTAGTAGTAGCGGGGGGCCCGCAGATACGCAGTATTTT	CASSSSGGPADTQYF
TRBV30	13	TRBD1	NA	TRBJ1-1	TGTGCCTGCTCGGGACAGCCTCACACTGAAGCTTTCTTT	CACSGQPHTEAFF
TRBV6-1	20	TRBD1	NA	TRBJ1-5	TGTGCCAGCAGTGAAAGACGCCGGACAGGGGGCCCTTATAGCAATCAGCCCCAGCATTTT	CASSERRRTGGPYSNQPQHF
TRBV27	15	NA	few	TRBJ1-4	TGTGCCAGCAGTTTTTTGGGAGCATCTAATGAAAAACTGTTTTTT	CASSFLGASNEKLFF
TRBV19	15	NA	NA	TRBJ1-5	TGTGCCAGTAGAACGACAGGATTAAACAATCAGCCCCAGCATTTT	CASRTTGLNNQPQHF
TRBV28	14	TRBD1	NA	TRBJ2-3	TGTGCCAGCAGGCGGACAGGGGGATCAGATACGCAGTATTTT	CASRRTGGSDTQYF
TRBV6-6	15	TRBD1	NA	TRBJ1-4	TGTGCCAGCATTTCGGACGGGACAGGGGGGGAAAAACTGTTTTTT	CASISDGTGGEKLFF
TRBV11-2	14	NA	NA	TRBJ1-2	TGTGCCAGCAGTCAAAGGGGGTCGATAGATGGCTACACCTTC	CASSQRGSIDGYTF
TRBV6-6	16	TRBD1	NA	TRBJ1-2	TGTGCCAGCACCTCACCAGACAGGGGGCAAAGCTATGGCTACACCTTC	CASTSPDRGQSYGYTF
TRBV5-1	15	TRBD1	NA	TRBJ1-6	TGCGCCAGCAGCTCGGGGGACAGGAGCAATTCACCCCTCCACTTT	CASSSGDRSNSPLHF
TRBV5-3	17	TRBD2	NA	TRBJ2-3	TGTGCCAGAAGCCCGGGGGGGCTCGTCCCTCAGCCAGATACGCAGTATTTT	CARSPGGLVPQPDTQYF
TRBV6-2/TRBV6-3	18	TRBD1	NA	TRBJ2-6	TGTGCCAGCAGTTACCCGACAGGGGGCTACTCTGGGGCCAACGTCCTGACTTTC	CASSYPTGGYSGANVLTF
TRBV18	13	NA	NA	TRBJ1-1	TGTGCCAGCTCACCCTCTCAGACAGTGGAAGCTTTCTTT	CASSPSQTVEAFF
TRBV7-9	12	NA	NA	TRBJ1-2	TGTGCCAGCAGCTCCCGACTGATCGGCTACACCTTC	CASSSRLIGYTF
TRBV11-2	16	TRBD1	NA	TRBJ2-5	TGTGCCAGCACCACCTTGGACAGGGGTTACCAAGAGACCCAGTACTTC	CASTTLDRGYQETQYF
TRBV19	14	TRBD1	NA	TRBJ1-5	TGTGCCAGTAGTATAACAGGGGGTGGGCAGCCCCAGCATTTT	CASSITGGGQPQHF
TRBV28	20	TRBD2	NA	TRBJ2-6	TGTGCCAGCGGCCATTTGGGAGCTAGCGGGAGGGGCTCTGGGGCCAACGTCCTGACTTTC	CASGHLGASGRGSGANVLTF
TRBV9	15	NA	NA	TRBJ2-2	TGTGCCAGCAGCGTGGTCGGGGCGAACACCGGGGAGCTGTTTTTT	CASSVVGANTGELFF
TRBV20-1	17	TRBD2	NA	TRBJ2-1	TGCAGTGCTAGTACGCTAGCGGGGGGCAGCTCCTACAATGAGCAGTTCTTC	CSASTLAGGSSYNEQFF
TRBV19	14	NA	NA	TRBJ2-5	TGTGCCAGTAGTAGAGGCAGATACCAAGAGACCCAGTACTTC	CASSRGRYQETQYF
TRBV28	15	NA	NA	TRBJ1-2	TGTGCCAGCAGTTTTGGGGGGGCAGGAGACTATGGCTACACCTTC	CASSFGGAGDYGYTF
TRBV2	15	NA	NA	TRBJ1-1	TGTGCCAGCAGCGGGGGGACATCTTTTTCCGGGGTAGCTTTCTTT	CASSGGTSFSGVAFF
TRBV7-9	14	TRBD1	NA	TRBJ1-1	TGTGCCAGCAGCCCTTGGACAGGCAACACTGAAGCTTTCTTT	CASSPWTGNTEAFF
TRBV7-4	14	NA	NA	TRBJ1-5	TGTGCCAGCAGCCTACGGGACACCAATCAGCCCCAGCATTTT	CASSLRDTNQPQHF
TRBV7-2	12	NA	NA	TRBJ2-2	TGTGCCAGCAGCCAGGGGATCGGGGAGCTGTTTTTT	CASSQGIGELFF